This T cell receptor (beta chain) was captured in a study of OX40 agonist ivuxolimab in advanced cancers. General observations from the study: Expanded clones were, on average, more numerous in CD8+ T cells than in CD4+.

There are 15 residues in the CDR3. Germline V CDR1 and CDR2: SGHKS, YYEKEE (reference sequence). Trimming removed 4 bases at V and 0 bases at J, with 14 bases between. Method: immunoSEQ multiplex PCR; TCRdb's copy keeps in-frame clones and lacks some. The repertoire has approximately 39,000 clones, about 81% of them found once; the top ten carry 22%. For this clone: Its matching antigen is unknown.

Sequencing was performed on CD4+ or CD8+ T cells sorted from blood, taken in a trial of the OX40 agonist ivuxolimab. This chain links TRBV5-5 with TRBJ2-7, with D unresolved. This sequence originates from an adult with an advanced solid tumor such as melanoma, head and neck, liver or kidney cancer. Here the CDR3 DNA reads TGTGCCAGCAGCCCACAAGTGGGCAGCTCCTACGAGCAGTACTTC. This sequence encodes CASSPQVGSSYEQYF.